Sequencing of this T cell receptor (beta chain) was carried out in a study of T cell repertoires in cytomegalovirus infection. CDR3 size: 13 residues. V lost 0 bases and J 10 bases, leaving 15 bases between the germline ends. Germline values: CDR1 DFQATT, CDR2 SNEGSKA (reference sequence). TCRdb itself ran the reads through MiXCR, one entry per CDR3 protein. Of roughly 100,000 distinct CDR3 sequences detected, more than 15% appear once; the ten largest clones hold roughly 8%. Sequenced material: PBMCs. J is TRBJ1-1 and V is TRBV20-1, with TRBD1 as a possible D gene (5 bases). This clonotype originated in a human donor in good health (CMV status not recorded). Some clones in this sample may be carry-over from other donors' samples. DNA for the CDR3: TGCAGTGCTAGAGATCCGGCCAGGGAGGTAGCTTTCTTT. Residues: CSARDPAREVAFF.